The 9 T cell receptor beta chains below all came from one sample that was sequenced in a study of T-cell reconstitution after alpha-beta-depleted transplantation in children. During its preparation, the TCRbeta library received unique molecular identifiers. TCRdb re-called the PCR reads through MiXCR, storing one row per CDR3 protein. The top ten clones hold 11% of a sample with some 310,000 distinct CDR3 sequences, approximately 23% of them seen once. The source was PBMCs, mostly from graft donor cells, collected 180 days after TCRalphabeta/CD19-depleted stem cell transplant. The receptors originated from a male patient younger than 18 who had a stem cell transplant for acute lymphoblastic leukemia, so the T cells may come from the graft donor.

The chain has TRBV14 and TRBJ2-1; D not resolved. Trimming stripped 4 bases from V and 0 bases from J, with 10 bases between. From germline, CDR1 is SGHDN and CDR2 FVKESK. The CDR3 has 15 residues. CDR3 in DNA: TGTGCCAGCAGCCTAGGGATCGGCTCCTACAATGAGCAGTTCTTC. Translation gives CASSLGIGSYNEQFF. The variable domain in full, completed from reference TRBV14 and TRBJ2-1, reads EAGVTQFPSHSVIEKGQTVTLRCDPISGHDNLYWYRRVMGKEIKFLLHFVKESKQDESGMPNNRFLAERTGGTYSTLKVQPAELEDSGVYFCASSLGIGSYNEQFFGPGTRLTVL.

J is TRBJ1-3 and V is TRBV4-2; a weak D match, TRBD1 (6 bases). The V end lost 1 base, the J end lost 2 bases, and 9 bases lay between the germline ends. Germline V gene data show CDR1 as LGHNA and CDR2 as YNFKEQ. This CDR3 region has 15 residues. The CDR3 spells CASSQGQGTGNTIYF. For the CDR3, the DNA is TGTGCCAGCAGCCAAGGGCAGGGGACTGGAAACACCATATATTTT.

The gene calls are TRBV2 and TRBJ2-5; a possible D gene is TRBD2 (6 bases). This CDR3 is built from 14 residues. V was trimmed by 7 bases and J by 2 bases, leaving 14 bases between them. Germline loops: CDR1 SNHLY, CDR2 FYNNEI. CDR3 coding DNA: TGTGCCAGCAAAGAAACTAGCCCACAAGAGACCCAGTACTTC. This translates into CASKETSPQETQYF. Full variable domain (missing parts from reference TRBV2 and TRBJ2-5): EPEVTQTPSHQVTQMGQEVILRCVPISNHLYFYWYRQILGQKVEFLVSFYNNEISEKSEIFDDQFSVERPDGSNFTLKIRSTKLEDSAMYFCASKETSPQETQYFGPGTRLLVL.

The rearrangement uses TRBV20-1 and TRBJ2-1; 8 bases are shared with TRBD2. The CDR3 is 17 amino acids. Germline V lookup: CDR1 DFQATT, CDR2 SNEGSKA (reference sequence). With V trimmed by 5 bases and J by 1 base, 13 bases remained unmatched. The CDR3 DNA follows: TGCAGTGCTGGGGGCTTAAGGGGCGGGAGGTCCTACAATGAGCAGTTCTTC. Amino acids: CSAGGLRGGRSYNEQFF.

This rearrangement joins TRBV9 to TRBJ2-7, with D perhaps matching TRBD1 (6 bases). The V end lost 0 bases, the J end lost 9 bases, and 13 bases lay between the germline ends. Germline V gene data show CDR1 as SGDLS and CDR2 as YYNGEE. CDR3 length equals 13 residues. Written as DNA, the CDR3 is TGTGCCAGCAGCGTAGGACAGGATCTTGGGCAGTACTTC. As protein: CASSVGQDLGQYF.

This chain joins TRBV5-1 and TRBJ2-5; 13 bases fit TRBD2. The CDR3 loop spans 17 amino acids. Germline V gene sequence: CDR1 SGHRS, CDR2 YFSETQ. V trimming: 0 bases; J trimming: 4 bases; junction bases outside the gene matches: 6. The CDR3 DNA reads TGCGCCAGCAGCTTGGAACTAGCGGGAGGGCTCCGAGAGACCCAGTACTTC. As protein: CASSLELAGGLRETQYF. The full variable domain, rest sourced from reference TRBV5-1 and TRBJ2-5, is KAGVTQTPRYLIKTRGQQVTLSCSPISGHRSVSWYQQTPGQGLQFLFEYFSETQRNKGNFPGRFSGRQFSNSRSEMNVSTLELGDSALYLCASSLELAGGLRETQYFGPGTRLLVL.

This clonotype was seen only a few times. The CDR3 DNA sequence: TGCGCCAGCAGCTTCTGGGTAGAAAGGTCAGATACGCAGTATTTT. This sequence encodes CASSFWVERSDTQYF. The chain employs TRBV5-1 and TRBJ2-3, with no clear D. This CDR3 comprises 15 residues. CDR1 and CDR2 from the germline V gene are SGHRS and YFSETQ. Trimming took off 2 bases at V and 4 bases at J, with 14 bases between the two ends.

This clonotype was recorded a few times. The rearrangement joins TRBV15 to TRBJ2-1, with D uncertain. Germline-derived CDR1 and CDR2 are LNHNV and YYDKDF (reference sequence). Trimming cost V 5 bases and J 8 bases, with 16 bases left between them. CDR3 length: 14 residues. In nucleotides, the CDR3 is TGTGCCACCAGCCTAGAAGGGCAGGTCGATGAGCAGTTCTTC. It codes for CATSLEGQVDEQFF.

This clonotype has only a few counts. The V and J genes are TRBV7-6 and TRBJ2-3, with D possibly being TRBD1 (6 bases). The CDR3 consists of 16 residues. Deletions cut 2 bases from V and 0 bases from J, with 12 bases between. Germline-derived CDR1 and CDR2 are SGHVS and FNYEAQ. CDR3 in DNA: TGTGCCAGCAGCTTATGGGACACGGAAAGCACAGATACGCAGTATTTT. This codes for CASSLWDTESTDTQYF.